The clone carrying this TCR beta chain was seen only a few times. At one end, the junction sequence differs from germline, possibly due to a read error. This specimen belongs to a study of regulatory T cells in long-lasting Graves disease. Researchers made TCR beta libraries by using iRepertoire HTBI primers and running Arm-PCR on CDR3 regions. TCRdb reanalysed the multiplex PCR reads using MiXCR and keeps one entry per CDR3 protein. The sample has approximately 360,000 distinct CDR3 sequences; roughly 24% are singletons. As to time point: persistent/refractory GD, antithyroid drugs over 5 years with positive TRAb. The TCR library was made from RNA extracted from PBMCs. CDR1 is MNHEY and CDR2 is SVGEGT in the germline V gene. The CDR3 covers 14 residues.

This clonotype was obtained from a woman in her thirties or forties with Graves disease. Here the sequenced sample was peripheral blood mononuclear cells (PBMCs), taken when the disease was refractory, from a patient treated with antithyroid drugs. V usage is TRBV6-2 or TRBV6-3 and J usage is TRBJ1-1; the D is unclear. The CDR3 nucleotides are TGTGCCAGCTCCCGGAGCTTCAGTAACACTGAAGCTCTCTTT. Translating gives CASSRSFSNTEALF.